The 26 T cell receptor beta chains listed next were all sequenced from one sample in a study of blood T cell repertoires in COVID-19. The data were produced by immunoSEQ multiplex PCR, yet TCRdb's version contains in-frame clones alone and is incomplete. The table lists approximately 140,000 clones, about nine tenths of them singletons. Sequencing input: peripheral blood. All receptors derive from a human donor in a cohort sampled during active COVID-19.

The chain uses TRBV7-9 and TRBJ2-2, with a weak D call TRBD1 (5 bases). Trimming took off 0 bases at V and 7 bases at J, with 12 bases between the two ends. This CDR3 is built from 15 residues. Germline V gene data show CDR1 as SEHNR and CDR2 as FQNEAQ (reference sequence). This CDR3 reads CASSLAVRARGELFF. The CDR3 DNA reads as TGTGCCAGCAGCTTAGCGGTCAGGGCACGCGGGGAGCTGTTTTTT.

The rearrangement links TRBV2 to TRBJ1-5; 7 bases match TRBD1. CDR3 length: 13 residues. The V and J ends lost 4 bases and 5 bases, in that order; junction bases with no gene match: 2. Germline CDR1 is SNHLY and CDR2 is FYNNEI. The CDR3 loop reads CASSGTGDQPQHF. CDR3 DNA sequence: TGTGCCAGCAGTGGCACAGGGGATCAGCCCCAGCATTTT.

CDR3 amino acids: CAWNSWTENSPLHF. Here the CDR3 DNA reads TGTGCCTGGAACAGCTGGACTGAAAATTCACCCCTCCACTTT. This chain joins TRBV30 and TRBJ1-6; D gene unclear. From germline, CDR1 is GTSNPN and CDR2 SVGIG (reference sequence). The CDR3 length is 14 residues. Trimming took off 4 bases at V and 7 bases at J, with 14 bases between the two ends.

J is TRBJ1-2 and V is TRBV7-2; a possible D gene is TRBD1 (6 bases). This CDR3 contains 12 residues. The V end was cut by 5 bases, the J end by 8 bases, with 12 bases between. CDR1 SGHTA and CDR2 FQGNSA come from the germline V gene. The DNA for the CDR3 is TGTGCCAGCAGCCTTATCCAGGGGGGCTACACCTTC. Protein sequence: CASSLIQGGYTF. The whole variable domain, remainder taken from reference TRBV7-2 and TRBJ1-2, is GAGVSQSPSNKVTEKGKDVELRCDPISGHTALYWYRQSLGQGLEFLIYFQGNSAPDKSGLPSDRFSAERTGGSVSTLTIQRTQQEDSAVYLCASSLIQGGYTFGSGTRLTVV.

The V call is TRBV5-4, the J call TRBJ2-2; perhaps TRBD2 as D (7 bases). Trimming stripped 4 bases from V and 6 bases from J, with 16 bases between. This CDR3 is built from 15 residues. Germline V lookup: CDR1 SGHNT, CDR2 YYREEE (reference sequence). The chain's CDR3 is CASSVRGGAAGELFF. The CDR3 DNA sequence: TGTGCCAGCAGCGTCAGAGGGGGGGCCGCCGGGGAGCTGTTTTTT.

J is TRBJ2-3 and V is TRBV7-3; possible D gene TRBD2, 5 bases. V lost 2 bases and J 2 bases, leaving 11 bases between the germline ends. CDR1 is SGHTA and CDR2 is FQGTGA in the germline V gene. The CDR3 is 15 residues long. The CDR3 loop reads CASSLVGGSTDTQYF. The CDR3 DNA sequence: TGTGCCAGCAGCTTAGTGGGCGGGTCCACAGATACGCAGTATTTT.

The CDR3 nucleotides are TGCGCCAGCAGTTCGGGGACTAGCGGGGCGTACGAGCAGTACTTC. Translated: CASSSGTSGAYEQYF. This chain joins TRBV5-1 and TRBJ2-7, with 13 bases matching TRBD2. With 5 bases clipped from V and 4 bases from J, the junction kept 6 bases outside the gene matches. Germline loops: CDR1 SGHRS, CDR2 YFSETQ. The length of the CDR3 is 15 residues.

The chain links TRBV13 to TRBJ2-3, with 8 bases that match TRBD2. Germline V CDR1 and CDR2: PRHDT, FYEKMQ (reference sequence). This CDR3 spans 15 amino acids. Trimming removed 0 bases from V and 1 base from J; junction bases left unmatched: 0. The CDR3 bases are TGTGCCAGCAGCTTAGGCGGGGGGGGCACAGATACGCAGTATTTT. It translates to CASSLGGGGTDTQYF.

The chain carries TRBV7-3 and TRBJ2-7, with D possibly TRBD1 on 5 matching bases. Trimming cost V 3 bases and J 7 bases, with 13 bases left between them. The CDR3 extends over 13 amino acids. Per the germline V gene, CDR1 is SGHTA and CDR2 is FQGTGA. CDR3 bases: TGTGCCAGCAGCTTGGGGCCTGGGTGGGAGCAGTACTTC. Residues: CASSLGPGWEQYF.

The chain employs TRBV7-8 and TRBJ2-2, with TRBD2 identical over 7 bases. V dropped 5 bases and J dropped 9; count of bases not matched to a gene: 6. CDR3 length: 13 amino acids. CDR1 is SGHVS, CDR2 FQNEAQ, per germline. CDR3 sequence (DNA): TGTGCCAGCAGCCTGGGGGAGGGCCGGGAGCTGTTTTTT. It yields the protein CASSLGEGRELFF.

The chain combines TRBV4-3 with TRBJ1-3; D is unclear. This CDR3 comprises 17 residues. Germline V gene lookup returns CDR1 LGHNA and CDR2 YSLEER. Trimming took 3 bases from V and 6 from J, leaving 21 bases between them. This CDR3 is CASSHTHSAAGENTIYF. In nucleotides, the CDR3 is TGCGCCAGCAGCCACACTCATTCGGCCGCTGGAGAAAACACCATATATTTT.

The chain couples TRBV14 to TRBJ1-3; D perhaps matches TRBD1 (6 bases). This CDR3 is built from 14 residues. Trimming took off 2 bases at V and 2 bases at J, with 7 bases between the two ends. Germline V gene data show CDR1 as SGHDN and CDR2 as FVKESK. CDR3 sequence: CASSQHRAGNTIYF. CDR3 nucleotide sequence: TGTGCCAGCAGCCAACACAGGGCTGGAAACACCATATATTTT.

This clone was seen just once. Here the CDR3 reads CASSEVGGAGAQETQYF. The DNA of the CDR3 is TGTGCCAGCAGTGAAGTCGGGGGGGCAGGGGCCCAAGAGACCCAGTACTTC. The chain carries TRBV6-1 and TRBJ2-5; 8 bases are a match to TRBD2. CDR1 is MNHNS, CDR2 SASEGT, per germline. The CDR3 consists of 17 residues. The V and J ends lost 1 base and 1 base, in that order; junction bases with no gene match: 8.

This chain connects TRBV6-1 to TRBJ1-2; tentatively, D is TRBD1 (5 bases). V lost 2 bases and J 5 bases, leaving 12 bases between the germline ends. Germline assignment: CDR1 MNHNS and CDR2 SASEGT. The CDR3 extends over 14 amino acids. CDR3 in DNA: TGTGCCAGCAGTGAATCCCCGGGGGGGTATGGCTACACCTTC. Encoded protein: CASSESPGGYGYTF.

This sequence joins TRBV19 and TRBJ1-5; TRBD1 aligns across 7 bases. The ends lost 3 bases at V and 3 bases at J; junction bases unmatched: 11. CDR1 and CDR2 (germline): LNHDA, SQIVND (reference sequence). This CDR3 contains 17 residues. CDR3 amino acids: CASSILGTVEINQPQHF. As DNA, the CDR3 is TGTGCCAGTAGTATCCTCGGGACAGTGGAAATCAATCAGCCCCAGCATTTT. The full variable domain, its missing parts supplied by reference TRBV19 and TRBJ1-5, is DGGITQSPKYLFRKEGQNVTLSCEQNLNHDAMYWYRQDPGQGLRLIYYSQIVNDFQKGDIAEGYSVSREKKESFPLTVTSAQKNPTAFYLCASSILGTVEINQPQHFGDGTRLSIL.

CDR3 sequence: CASSGAPTGSFNYGYTF. CDR3 DNA sequence: TGTGCCAGCAGCGGGGCCCCGACGGGCTCGTTCAACTATGGCTACACCTTC. J is TRBJ1-2 and V is TRBV7-9; perhaps TRBD1 as D (5 bases). Trimming took 5 bases from V and 2 from J, leaving 21 bases between them. The CDR3 sequence is 17 residues long. Germline assignment: CDR1 SEHNR and CDR2 FQNEAQ (reference sequence).

The chain combines TRBV6-2 or TRBV6-3 with TRBJ2-3, with D perhaps TRBD1 (6 bases). V was pared by 2 bases and J by 3 bases, with 18 bases between. The CDR3 loop spans 17 amino acids. The V gene's germline CDR1 is MNHEY and CDR2 SVGEGT. CDR3 DNA sequence: TGTGCCAGCAGTTACATTTCTAACAGGGCCTCGACAGATACGCAGTATTTT. Translated, it gives CASSYISNRASTDTQYF.

The CDR3 protein is CASSLGDRYNEQFF. For the CDR3, the DNA is TGTGCCAGCAGCTTGGGGGACAGATACAATGAGCAGTTCTTC. This chain joins TRBV5-8 and TRBJ2-1, with 7 bases fitting TRBD1. Germline values: CDR1 SGHTS, CDR2 YDEGEE. This CDR3 region has 14 residues. V lost 0 bases and J lost 4; bases outside the gene matches: 1.

The chain couples TRBV2 to TRBJ2-1; 9 nucleotides align to TRBD2. Germline V gives CDR1 SNHLY, CDR2 FYNNEI. The CDR3 length is 14 residues. The J segment lost 4 bases and the V segment lost 7 bases, leaving 5 bases of the junction unmatched. CDR3 loop: CASMRLAEYNEQFF. The CDR3 region has the DNA TGTGCCAGCATGCGACTAGCGGAGTACAATGAGCAGTTCTTC.

This chain uses TRBV19 with TRBJ1-1, with D perhaps TRBD1 (5 bases). The CDR3 is 13 amino acids. The V gene's germline CDR1 is LNHDA and CDR2 SQIVND (reference sequence). The ends were cut back, 0 bases at V and 5 bases at J, with 7 bases in the middle. The CDR3 DNA reads TGTGCCAGTAGTATAGACAGGGTAACTGAAGCTTTCTTT. It specifies CASSIDRVTEAFF.

J is TRBJ1-2 and V is TRBV5-1; 7 bases match TRBD1. Germline trimming cut 3 bases from V and 6 bases from J; bases unmatched to any gene: 8. CDR1 SGHRS and CDR2 YFSETQ come from the germline V gene. The CDR3 runs to 14 residues. For the CDR3, the DNA is TGCGCCAGCAGCTCGAACGGACAGGCAAATGGCTACACCTTC. The encoded protein is CASSSNGQANGYTF.

The gene calls are TRBV6-5 and TRBJ1-2, with D unclear. CDR1 MNHEY and CDR2 SVGAGI come from the germline V gene. The CDR3 has 15 amino acids. Trimming pared 5 bases from V and 5 bases from J, leaving 18 bases between. The CDR3 sequence is CASSRGAYPSYGYTF. The CDR3 region has the DNA TGTGCCAGCAGTAGAGGCGCATACCCCTCTTATGGCTACACCTTC.

Written as DNA, the CDR3 is TGTGCCAGCAGCTTATACTACGAGCAGTACTTC. This translates into CASSLYYEQYF. The chain recombines TRBV11-2 with TRBJ2-7; D uncertain. Trimming pared 2 bases from V and 3 bases from J, leaving 2 bases between. This CDR3 comprises 11 residues. Per the germline V gene, CDR1 is SGHAT and CDR2 is FQNNGV.

The table lists this clone with a count of one. V gene TRBV6-6 combines with J gene TRBJ1-2; possible D gene TRBD1, 6 bases. The CDR3 length is 15 residues. Looked up from germline, CDR1 is MNHNY and CDR2 is SVGAGI (reference sequence). Trimming shortened V by 7 bases and J by 2 bases, and 17 bases separated the two germline ends. The CDR3 DNA is TGTGCCAGCATTCCAGGGGTGGCGACGAACTATGGCTACACCTTC. Protein product: CASIPGVATNYGYTF.

Only one count was recorded for this clone. The J gene is TRBJ1-2, the V gene TRBV29-1; 8 positions match TRBD1. The CDR3 contains 15 residues. Germline V lookup: CDR1 SQVTM, CDR2 ANQGSEA. Trimming took 4 bases from V and 4 from J; bases not matched to a gene: 11. As DNA, the CDR3 is TGCAGCGTTGGCTCCACAGGGGGGGTATTCTATGGCTACACCTTC. This translates into CSVGSTGGVFYGYTF.

The chain uses TRBV7-3 and TRBJ2-1; 10 bases align to TRBD2. Germline V CDR1 and CDR2: SGHTA, FQGTGA. This CDR3 is built from 15 residues. V trimming: 5 bases; J trimming: 7 bases; junction bases outside the gene matches: 8. CDR3: CASSQLAGLGNEQFF. The CDR3 nucleotides read TGTGCCAGCAGCCAACTAGCGGGGCTAGGTAATGAGCAGTTCTTC.